Reported below is one T cell receptor beta chain. As originally analysed: Researchers report that nucleated cell counts were estimated from reference gene primer amplification. Profiling relied on immunoSEQ multiplex PCR, and the TCRdb table lists in-frame clones only, not all of them. V and J calls and clone size are those listed in that table; D and trimming were worked out from the DNA. The repertoire holds some 160,000 clones, with around four fifths as singletons. This record comes from a study of blood T cell repertoires in COVID-19. Study information: Some COVID-19 samples were acute and others convalescent; all came from the United States, Italy and Spain. From T cells, B-cell-depleted T cells, or PBMCs came the material, which was cDNA or gDNA.

CDR1 is SGHVS, CDR2 FQNEAQ, per germline. This CDR3 is 14 amino acids long. Between the trimmed V and J ends, which lost 5 bases and 7 bases, there was a span of 14 bases. This receptor was obtained from a woman of 80 years or more with acute or convalescent COVID-19. Material for sequencing was peripheral blood. This sequence joins TRBV7-8 and TRBJ1-4; D is unclear. The CDR3 here is CASSGGAVAEKLFF. The CDR3 bases are TGTGCCAGCAGCGGTGGAGCAGTCGCTGAAAAACTGTTTTTT.